These 16 T cell receptor beta chains share one sample of origin, sequenced in a study of brain metastases from non-small cell lung cancer. Profiled with immunoSEQ multiplex PCR; TCRdb holds only in-frame clones, not every one. The sample holds over a thousand clones, 80% to 90% seen once. Sequencing input: tumor-adjacent normal tissue. Receptors were obtained from a donor at least 40 years old with non-small cell lung cancer.

The CDR3 sequence: CASSSTRYGYTF. The DNA for the CDR3 is TGTGCCAGCAGCTCTACAAGGTATGGCTACACCTTC. The rearrangement uses TRBV5-6 and TRBJ1-2; D remains unclear. Germline values: CDR1 SGHDT, CDR2 YYEEEE. This CDR3 region has 12 residues. V dropped 3 bases and J dropped 5 bases, with 8 bases sitting between them.

The chain combines TRBV6-5 with TRBJ1-2; 10 positions agree with TRBD1. Trimming took 4 bases from V and 4 from J; bases not matched to a gene: 9. The CDR3 is 16 residues long. Looked up from germline, CDR1 is MNHEY and CDR2 is SVGAGI. The CDR3: CASSFQTGGLGYGYTF. The CDR3 DNA follows: TGTGCCAGCAGTTTCCAGACAGGGGGCTTAGGCTATGGCTACACCTTC.

J is TRBJ1-1 and V is TRBV30; D not certain. The V end was cut by 1 base, the J end by 5 bases, with 14 bases between. The CDR3 has 14 residues. Germline V gene data show CDR1 as GTSNPN and CDR2 as SVGIG (reference sequence). Here the CDR3 reads CAWSARLSGTEAFF. CDR3 DNA: TGTGCCTGGAGTGCCCGGCTTTCGGGAACTGAAGCTTTCTTT.

This clone was found once. The chain joins TRBV7-9 to TRBJ2-1; D is tentatively TRBD1 or TRBD2 (6 bases each). CDR3 length: 16 residues. The V end was cut by 1 base, the J end by 7 bases, with 17 bases between. CDR1 and CDR2 from the germline V gene are SEHNR and FQNEAQ (reference sequence). The CDR3: CASSLGRGPGPNEQFF. The CDR3 bases are TGTGCCAGCAGCTTAGGCCGGGGGCCGGGACCAAATGAGCAGTTCTTC.

V is TRBV25-1 and J is TRBJ1-1, with D possibly being TRBD1 (5 bases). Germline CDR1 reads MGHDK; CDR2 reads SYGVNS. The CDR3 contains 11 residues. V was trimmed by 9 bases and J by 4 bases, leaving 9 bases between them. CDR3 loop: CASQGSTEAFF. The CDR3 nucleotides are TGTGCCAGTCAGGGTTCCACTGAAGCTTTCTTT.

The gene calls are TRBV14 and TRBJ1-4; a weak D match, TRBD1 (5 bases). In germline, CDR1 is SGHDN, CDR2 FVKESK. The V and J ends lost 5 bases and 2 bases respectively, with 12 bases between them. This CDR3 spans 15 amino acids. The CDR3 DNA sequence: TGTGCCAGCAGCTCCCAGGGAGGGACTAATGAAAAACTGTTTTTT. This gives the protein CASSSQGGTNEKLFF.

The J gene is TRBJ1-4, the V gene TRBV7-7; 10 nucleotides match TRBD1. This CDR3 has 15 residues. Germline V gives CDR1 SSHAT, CDR2 FNYEAQ (reference sequence). V was pared by 5 bases and J by 7 bases, with 7 bases of the junction left unmatched. The DNA for the CDR3 is TGTGCCAGCAGCGGGACAGGGGCTGGCTTTGAAAAACTGTTTTTT. Its protein product is CASSGTGAGFEKLFF. The whole variable domain, remainder taken from reference TRBV7-7 and TRBJ1-4, is GAGVSQSPRYKVTKRGQDVTLRCDPISSHATLYWYQQALGQGPEFLTYFNYEAQPDKSGLPSDRFSAERPEGSISTLTIQRTEQRDSAMYRCASSGTGAGFEKLFFGSGTQLSVL.

The genes are TRBV19 and TRBJ2-4; a possible D gene is TRBD1 (5 bases). The CDR3 runs to 14 residues. V was pared by 3 bases and J by 8 bases, with 14 bases between. Germline V lookup: CDR1 LNHDA, CDR2 SQIVND (reference sequence). In DNA, the CDR3 is TGTGCCAGTAGTATGGGTACAGGCTCGGACATTCAGTACTTC. Translating it yields CASSMGTGSDIQYF.

This clone is a singleton in its sample. The V gene is TRBV19, the J gene TRBJ2-6, with 10 nucleotides matching TRBD1. There are 16 residues in the CDR3. Germline CDR1 reads LNHDA; CDR2 reads SQIVND (reference sequence). J was trimmed by 2 bases and V by 3 bases; bases with no gene match: 1. The CDR3 is CASSMDRGAGANVLTF. As DNA, the CDR3 is TGTGCCAGTAGTATGGACAGGGGGGCTGGGGCCAACGTCCTGACTTTC.

The rearrangement uses TRBV18 and TRBJ2-4, with 12 bases matching TRBD1. The CDR3 runs 17 residues. Germline trimming cut 7 bases from V and 0 bases from J; bases unmatched to any gene: 7. Germline CDR1 and CDR2: KGHSH and LQKENI. CDR3 coding DNA: TGTGCCAGCTTCCGGGACAGGGGGCGGCTAGCCAAAAACATTCAGTACTTC. Amino acids: CASFRDRGRLAKNIQYF.

The rearrangement links TRBV6-5 to TRBJ1-1, with TRBD1 identical over 7 bases. The CDR3 loop spans 14 amino acids. Trimming at V came to 6 bases and at J to 4 bases, leaving 8 bases not matched to a gene. CDR1 is MNHEY and CDR2 is SVGAGI in the germline V gene. For the CDR3, the DNA is TGTGCCAGCAGCTCCAGGGGGGGCGGCACTGAAGCTTTCTTT. It yields the protein CASSSRGGGTEAFF.

This rearrangement joins TRBV11-2 to TRBJ2-3, with 9 bases fitting TRBD2. V lost 5 bases and J lost 4; bases outside the gene matches: 19. The CDR3 is 19 amino acids. Germline CDR1 is SGHAT and CDR2 is FQNNGV. The CDR3 nucleotides read TGTGCCAGCAGCCCCAGAACCCTTAGCGGGAGCCTTTCTTCAGATACGCAGTATTTT. Protein: CASSPRTLSGSLSSDTQYF. Combining the CDR3 with reference TRBV11-2 and TRBJ2-3 gives the whole variable domain EAGVAQSPRYKIIEKRQSVAFWCNPISGHATLYWYQQILGQGPKLLIQFQNNGVVDDSQLPKDRFSAERLKGVDSTLKIQPAKLEDSAVYLCASSPRTLSGSLSSDTQYFGPGTRLTVL.

V is TRBV19 and J is TRBJ1-1, with D uncertain. The CDR3 totals 14 residues. Trimming took off 5 bases at V and 4 bases at J, with 14 bases between the two ends. The germline CDR1 and CDR2 sequences are LNHDA and SQIVND (reference sequence). CDR3 DNA: TGTGCCAGTAGTCCCGGCCGCGGACCCACTGAAGCTTTCTTT. Translated: CASSPGRGPTEAFF. Drawing the rest from reference TRBV19 and TRBJ1-1, the complete variable domain is DGGITQSPKYLFRKEGQNVTLSCEQNLNHDAMYWYRQDPGQGLRLIYYSQIVNDFQKGDIAEGYSVSREKKESFPLTVTSAQKNPTAFYLCASSPGRGPTEAFFGQGTRLTVV.

This clone was counted a single time. This rearrangement joins TRBV13 to TRBJ1-2, with 11 nucleotides matching TRBD1. The length of the CDR3 is 15 residues. J lost 4 bases, V lost 5 bases, and 6 bases had no gene match. In germline, CDR1 is PRHDT, CDR2 FYEKMQ (reference sequence). CDR3 DNA: TGTGCCAGCAGCCCCGGACAGGGGGCTACCTATGGCTACACCTTC. Residues: CASSPGQGATYGYTF.

The chain has TRBV6-5 and TRBJ1-4, with D maybe TRBD1 (5 bases). Germline V gene data show CDR1 as MNHEY and CDR2 as SVGAGI. V gave up 0 bases and J gave up 8 bases, with 13 bases separating them. The CDR3 runs to 15 residues. The CDR3, as DNA: TGTGCCAGCAGTTACTCATGGGGCGCGGGAGAAAAACTGTTTTTT. It encodes CASSYSWGAGEKLFF.

The rearrangement uses TRBV18 and TRBJ1-1, with D uncertain. Trimming left V 2 bases short and J 1 base short, with 2 bases between. Germline values: CDR1 KGHSH, CDR2 LQKENI. This CDR3 comprises 12 residues. Written as DNA, the CDR3 is TGTGCCAGCTCACCAGGGAACACTGAAGCTTTCTTT. This encodes CASSPGNTEAFF.